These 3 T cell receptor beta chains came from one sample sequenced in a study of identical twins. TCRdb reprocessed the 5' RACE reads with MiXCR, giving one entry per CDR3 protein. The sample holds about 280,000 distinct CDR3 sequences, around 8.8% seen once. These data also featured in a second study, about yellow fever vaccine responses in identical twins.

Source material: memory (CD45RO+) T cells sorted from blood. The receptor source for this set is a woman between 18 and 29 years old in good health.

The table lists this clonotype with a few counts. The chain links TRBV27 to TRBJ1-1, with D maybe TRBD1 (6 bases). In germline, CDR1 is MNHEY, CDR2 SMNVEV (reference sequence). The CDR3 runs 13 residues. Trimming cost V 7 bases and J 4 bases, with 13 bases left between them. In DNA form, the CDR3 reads TGTGCCAGCATGAGGGGGGGCGTCACTGAAGCTTTCTTT. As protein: CASMRGGVTEAFF.

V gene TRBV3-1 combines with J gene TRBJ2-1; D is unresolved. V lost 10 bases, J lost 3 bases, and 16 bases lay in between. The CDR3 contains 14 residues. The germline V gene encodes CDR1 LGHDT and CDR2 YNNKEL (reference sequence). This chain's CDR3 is CANPNDMSYNEQFF. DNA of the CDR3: TGTGCCAACCCAAACGACATGAGCTACAATGAGCAGTTCTTC.

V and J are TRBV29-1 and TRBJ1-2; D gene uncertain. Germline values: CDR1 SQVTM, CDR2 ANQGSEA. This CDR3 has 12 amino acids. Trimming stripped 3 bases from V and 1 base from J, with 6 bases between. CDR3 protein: CSVDNSNYGYTF. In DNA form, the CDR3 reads TGCAGCGTTGATAACAGTAACTATGGCTACACCTTC.